This TCR beta chain derives from a study of blood T cell repertoires in COVID-19. Study at large: Material from acute and convalescent COVID-19 was sourced from the United States, Italy and Spain. From T cells, B-cell-depleted T cells, or PBMCs came the material, which was cDNA or gDNA.

CDR3 length equals 14 residues. Germline lookup yields CDR1 SGDLS and CDR2 YYNGEE. J gave up 8 bases and V 4 bases, and 11 bases lay outside the gene matches. Patients in Seattle were enrolled during active infection, then followed longitudinally. In the original analysis: Nucleated cell number was recorded as an estimate derived from reference gene primer amplification. The method was immunoSEQ multiplex PCR; TCRdb's version includes in-frame clones alone and lacks a portion of them. Clone size and V and J calls were adopted from that table, with D and trimming inferred from the DNA. The sample holds around 200,000 clones, roughly 83% seen once.

This receptor was identified in a woman in her thirties or forties with COVID-19, enrolled during active disease. Sequences were obtained from peripheral blood. The chain joins TRBV9 to TRBJ1-2; 7 bases align to TRBD1. The CDR3 sequence: CASSTWDSKSGYTF. The CDR3 nucleotides are TGTGCCAGCAGCACCTGGGACAGTAAATCGGGCTACACCTTC.